A single T cell receptor beta chain is shown here with its context. This entry comes from a study of CD8 T cells in Susac syndrome. High-throughput TCR beta sequencing covered peripheral CD8+ and CD4+ T cells. FACS enriched CD8+ TEMRA cells, while bulk CD8+ and CD4+ were negatively isolated. Trimming cost V 4 bases and J 6 bases; bases outside gene matches: 6. Looked up from germline, CDR1 is MNHEY and CDR2 is SVGAGI. The CDR3 is 15 residues long. It was with random hexamers that roughly 0.45 to 1 ug RNA was reverse transcribed. The authors amplified TCR beta CDR3 across 54 Vbeta and 13 Jbeta using immunoSEQ multiplex PCR. TCRdb ran MiXCR on the immunoSEQ multiplex PCR reads and lists one entry per CDR3 protein. There are under 200,000 distinct CDR3 sequences in the sample; about 92% occur only once, and under 0.085% lies in the top ten.

The chain recombines TRBV6-5 with TRBJ2-7, with 13 positions matching TRBD2. This receptor was obtained from a human donor in good health. The sequencing sample was made of CD4+ T cells from PBMCs. The CDR3 region has the DNA TGTGCCAGCAGTTGGACTAGCGGGAGCGGTATCGAGCAGTACTTC. Amino acids: CASSWTSGSGIEQYF.